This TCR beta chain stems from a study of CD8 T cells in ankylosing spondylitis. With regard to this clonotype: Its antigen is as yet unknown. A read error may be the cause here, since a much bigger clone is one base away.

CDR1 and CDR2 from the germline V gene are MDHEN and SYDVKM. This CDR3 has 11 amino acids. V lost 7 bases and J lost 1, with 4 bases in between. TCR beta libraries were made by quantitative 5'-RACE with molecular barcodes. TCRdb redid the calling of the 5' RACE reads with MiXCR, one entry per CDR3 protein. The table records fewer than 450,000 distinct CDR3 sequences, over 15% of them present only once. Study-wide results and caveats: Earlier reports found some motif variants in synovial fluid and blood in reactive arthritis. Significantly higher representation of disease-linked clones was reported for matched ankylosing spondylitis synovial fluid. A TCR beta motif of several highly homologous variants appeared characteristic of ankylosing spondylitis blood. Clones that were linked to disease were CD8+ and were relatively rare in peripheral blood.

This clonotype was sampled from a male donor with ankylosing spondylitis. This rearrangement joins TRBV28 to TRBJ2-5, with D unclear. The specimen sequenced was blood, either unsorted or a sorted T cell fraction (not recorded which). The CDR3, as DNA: TGTGCCAGCAACAGCCAAGAGACCCAGTACTTC. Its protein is CASNSQETQYF.